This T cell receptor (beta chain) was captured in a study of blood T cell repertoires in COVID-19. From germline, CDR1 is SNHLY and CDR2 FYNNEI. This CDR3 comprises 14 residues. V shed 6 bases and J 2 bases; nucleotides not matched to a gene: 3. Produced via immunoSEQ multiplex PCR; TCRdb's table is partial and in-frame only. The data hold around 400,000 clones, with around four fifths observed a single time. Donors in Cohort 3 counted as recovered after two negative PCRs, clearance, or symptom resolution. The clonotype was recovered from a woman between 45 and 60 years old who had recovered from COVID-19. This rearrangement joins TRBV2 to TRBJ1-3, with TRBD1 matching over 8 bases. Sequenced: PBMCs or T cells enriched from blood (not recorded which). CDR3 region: CASRKDRAGNTIYF. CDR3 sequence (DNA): TGTGCCAGCAGAAAGGACAGGGCTGGAAACACCATATATTTT.